This TCR beta chain was identified during a study of cytomegalovirus exposure and HLA in healthy donors. Findings and limits, study-wide: Sequencing probably produced one cluster of sequence variants that were highly shared. Reports credit the classifier with highly specific, highly sensitive diagnosis of cytomegalovirus status. Altogether, 160 or so TCR beta chains were recorded as cytomegalovirus-associated.

Losses at the gene ends were 5 bases for V and 1 base for J; bases not matched to a gene: 14. Germline V gene lookup returns CDR1 SGHRS and CDR2 YFSETQ. CDR3 length: 17 amino acids. To note about this clone: Its antigen is as yet unknown.

Amplification used 60 Vbeta primers and 13 Jbeta primers. Libraries were prepared by immunoSEQ multiplex PCR; TCRdb keeps only in-frame clonotypes and omits some of them. The sample includes about 190,000 clones, more than 75% of them seen just once. The source is a man aged 30 to 45 in good health and CMV-seronegative. The chain joins TRBV5-1 to TRBJ2-5; 7 nucleotides match TRBD2. Sequencing input: PBMCs. The CDR3 DNA is TGCGCCAGCAGGTTTCTCTCTGGGGGGAGGGCCCAAGAGACCCAGTACTTC. This translates into CASRFLSGGRAQETQYF.